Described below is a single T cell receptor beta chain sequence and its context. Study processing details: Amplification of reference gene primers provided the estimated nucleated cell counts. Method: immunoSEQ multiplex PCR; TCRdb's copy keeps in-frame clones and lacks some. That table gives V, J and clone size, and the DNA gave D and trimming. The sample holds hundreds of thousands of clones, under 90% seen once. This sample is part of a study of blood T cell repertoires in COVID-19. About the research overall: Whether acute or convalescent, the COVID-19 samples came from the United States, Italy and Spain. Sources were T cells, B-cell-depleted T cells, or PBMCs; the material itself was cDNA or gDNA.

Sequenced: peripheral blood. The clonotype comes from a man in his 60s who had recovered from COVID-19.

CDR3 protein: CASSGLAGGEQYF. The CDR3 nucleotides read TGTGCCAGCAGTGGACTAGCGGGAGGCGAGCAGTACTTC. The chain employs TRBV6-6 and TRBJ2-7, with 14 bases lining up with TRBD2. CDR1 and CDR2 (germline): MNHNY, SVGAGI (reference sequence). Trimming at V came to 5 bases and at J to 6 bases, leaving 0 bases not matched to a gene. The CDR3 covers 13 residues.